What follows is one TCR beta chain and its context. Its antigen is not known. A much larger clone differs by one base, so this may be a read error. These data come from a study of tumor-infiltrating lymphocytes in primary liver carcinoma. Regarding the study as a whole: Between tumor regions, pairs overlapped more than tumor-adjacent and tumor-blood pairs did.

Total RNA and DNA came together from around 20-30 mg of bulk tissue without cell sorting. Treatment-naive at the time, the patients had chronic HBV infection. The CDR3 contains 14 residues. Germline CDR1 SGHAT, CDR2 FQNNGV. Reverse transcription of 450 to 500 ng total RNA with a constant-region primer produced TCR beta cDNA. Slightly modified ARM-PCR served as the procedure for the TCR beta libraries. These libraries came from three rounds of nested multiplex PCR. Running 9 to 10 cycles apiece, the first two PCR rounds relied on TRBV1-TRBV30 forward primers together with a C-beta reverse primer. In TCRdb, the multiplex PCR reads were re-called with MiXCR into one record per CDR3 protein. This table holds over 100,000 distinct CDR3 sequences, 65% to 75% found once.

The chain combines TRBV11-2 with TRBJ2-4; D gene ambiguous. This sequence originates from a woman aged 55-70 years with primary liver carcinoma and hepatitis B virus infection. The sample was tumor-adjacent normal liver tissue. The CDR3 is CGSSLARPKNIQYF. The CDR3 coding sequence is TGTGGCAGCAGTTTGGCGAGACCGAAAAACATTCAGTACTTC.